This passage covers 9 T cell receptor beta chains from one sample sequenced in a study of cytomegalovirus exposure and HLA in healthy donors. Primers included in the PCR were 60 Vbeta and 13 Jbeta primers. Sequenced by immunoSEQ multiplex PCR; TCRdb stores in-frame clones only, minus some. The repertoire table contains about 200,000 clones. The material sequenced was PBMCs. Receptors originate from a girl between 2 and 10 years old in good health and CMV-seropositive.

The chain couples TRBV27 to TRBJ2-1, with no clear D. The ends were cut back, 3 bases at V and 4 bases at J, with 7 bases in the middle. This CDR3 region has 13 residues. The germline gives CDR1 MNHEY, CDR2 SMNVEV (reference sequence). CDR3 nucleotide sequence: TGTGCCAGCAGTTTCTCACAATACAATGAGCAGTTCTTC. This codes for CASSFSQYNEQFF.

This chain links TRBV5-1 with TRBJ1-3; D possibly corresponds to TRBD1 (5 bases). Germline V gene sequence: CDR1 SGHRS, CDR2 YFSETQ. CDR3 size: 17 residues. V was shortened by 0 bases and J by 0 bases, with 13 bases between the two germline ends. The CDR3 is CASSLGEDSYSGNTIYF. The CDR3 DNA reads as TGCGCCAGCAGCTTGGGTGAAGACAGTTACTCTGGAAACACCATATATTTT.

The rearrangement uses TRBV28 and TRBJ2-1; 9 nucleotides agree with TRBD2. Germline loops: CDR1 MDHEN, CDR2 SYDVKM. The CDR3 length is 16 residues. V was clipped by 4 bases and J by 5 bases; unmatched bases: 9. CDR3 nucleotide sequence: TGTGCCAGCAGTTCCCTGAGCGGGAGGAAAGACAATGAGCAGTTCTTC. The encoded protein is CASSSLSGRKDNEQFF.

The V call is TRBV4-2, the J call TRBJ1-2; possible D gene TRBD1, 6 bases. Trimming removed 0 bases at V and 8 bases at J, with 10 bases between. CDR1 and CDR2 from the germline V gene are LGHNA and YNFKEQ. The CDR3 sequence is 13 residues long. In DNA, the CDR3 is TGTGCCAGCAGCCAAGATGGCGGGGGCGGCTACACCTTC. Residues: CASSQDGGGGYTF.

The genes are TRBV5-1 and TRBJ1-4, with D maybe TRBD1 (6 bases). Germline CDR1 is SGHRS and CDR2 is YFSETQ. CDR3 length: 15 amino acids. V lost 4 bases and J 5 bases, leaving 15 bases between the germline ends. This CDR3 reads CASSPWTAANEKLFF. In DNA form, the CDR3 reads TGCGCCAGCAGCCCCTGGACAGCCGCGAATGAAAAACTGTTTTTT.

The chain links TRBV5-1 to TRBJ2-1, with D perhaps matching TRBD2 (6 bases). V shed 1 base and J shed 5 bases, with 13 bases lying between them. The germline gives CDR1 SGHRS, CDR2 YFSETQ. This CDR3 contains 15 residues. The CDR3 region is CASSLPAGLHNEQFF. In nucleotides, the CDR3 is TGCGCCAGCAGCTTGCCGGCGGGGTTGCACAATGAGCAGTTCTTC.

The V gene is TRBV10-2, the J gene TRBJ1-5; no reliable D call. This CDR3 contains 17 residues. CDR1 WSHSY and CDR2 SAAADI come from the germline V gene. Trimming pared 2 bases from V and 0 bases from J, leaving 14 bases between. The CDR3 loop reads CASSEKRTAYSNQPQHF. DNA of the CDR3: TGCGCCAGCAGTGAGAAACGTACAGCTTATAGCAATCAGCCCCAGCATTTT.

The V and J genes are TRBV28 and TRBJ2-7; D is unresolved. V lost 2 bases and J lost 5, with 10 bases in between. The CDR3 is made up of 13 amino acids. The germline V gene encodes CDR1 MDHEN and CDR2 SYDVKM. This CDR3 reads CASSLEVLNEQYF. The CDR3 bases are TGTGCCAGCAGTTTAGAGGTCCTCAACGAGCAGTACTTC. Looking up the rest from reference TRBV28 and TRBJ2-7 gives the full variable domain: DVKVTQSSRYLVKRTGEKVFLECVQDMDHENMFWYRQDPGLGLRLIYFSYDVKMKEKGDIPEGYSVSREKKERFSLILESASTNQTSMYLCASSLEVLNEQYFGPGTRLTVT.

CDR3 sequence: CASKGATSSYNEQFF. The CDR3 bases are TGTGCCAGCAAGGGGGCGACTAGCTCCTACAATGAGCAGTTCTTC. The V call is TRBV2, the J call TRBJ2-1, with D possibly matching TRBD1 (7 bases). Germline V gene sequence: CDR1 SNHLY, CDR2 FYNNEI. CDR3 length: 15 residues. Between the trimmed V and J ends, which lost 7 bases and 0 bases, there was a span of 13 bases.